A single sample is the source of the 28 T cell receptor beta chains below, sequenced in a study of response to subunit inactivated influenza vaccine (dated by TCRdb to about 2018). Receptor amplification or capture employed RT-PCR. The sequencing machine was an Illumina HiSeq 2500. TCRdb reprocessing: public reads trimmed at Q25 with fastp, clones called with MiXCR, in-frame beta chains kept. All rows with the same CDR3 protein become a single entry with the most common DNA and genes. The sample has roughly 670,000 distinct CDR3 sequences on record, around 13% of them singletons. Clones ranked in the top ten supply around 7.6% of the sample. This material consisted of PBMCs from blood, taken less than 15 days before vaccination. Receptors were obtained from a man aged 45-65 years who received an inactivated influenza vaccine. Donor details come from another sample of the same person, matched by shared clones.

This clonotype has more than one count but fewer than ten. The chain combines TRBV28 with TRBJ2-1; TRBD2 is a possible D gene (6 bases). The CDR3 has 14 amino acids. The germline CDR1 and CDR2 sequences are MDHEN and SYDVKM. V was trimmed by 3 bases and J by 6 bases, leaving 12 bases between them. DNA of the CDR3: TGTGCCAGCAGTTTTCCGGGGGAGGCCAATGAGCAGTTCTTC. It specifies CASSFPGEANEQFF. Full variable domain (remainder filled in from reference TRBV28 and TRBJ2-1): DVKVTQSSRYLVKRTGEKVFLECVQDMDHENMFWYRQDPGLGLRLIYFSYDVKMKEKGDIPEGYSVSREKKERFSLILESASTNQTSMYLCASSFPGEANEQFFGPGTRLTVL.

This chain uses TRBV6-2 or TRBV6-3 with TRBJ2-1, with 9 bases fitting TRBD2. J gave up 6 bases and V 0 bases, and 12 bases lay outside the gene matches. This CDR3 is 18 amino acids long. Germline V gene lookup returns CDR1 MNHEY and CDR2 SVGEGT. CDR3 region: CASSYSRYKSGRFNEQFF. As DNA, the CDR3 is TGTGCCAGCAGTTACTCGCGGTATAAGAGCGGGAGGTTCAATGAGCAGTTCTTC.

This clonotype was detected a few times. V and J are TRBV29-1 and TRBJ2-3, with 12 bases fitting TRBD2. This CDR3 is 13 amino acids long. V lost 6 bases, J lost 6 bases, and 4 bases stayed unmatched. Germline loops: CDR1 SQVTM, CDR2 ANQGSEA. The CDR3 DNA reads TGCAGCGTCACTAGCGGGGGGCCGGATACGCAGTATTTT. This sequence encodes CSVTSGGPDTQYF.

This clonotype was seen a few times. The chain carries TRBV2 and TRBJ2-7; 9 nucleotides agree with TRBD2. The ends lost 5 bases at V and 5 bases at J; junction bases unmatched: 4. Germline assignment: CDR1 SNHLY and CDR2 FYNNEI. The CDR3 spans 13 residues. The CDR3 protein is CASSRLAVDEQYF. CDR3 sequence (DNA): TGTGCCAGCAGTAGACTAGCGGTTGACGAGCAGTACTTC.

In this sample, this clonotype turned up a few times. The V call is TRBV6-2 or TRBV6-3, the J call TRBJ2-5, with 7 bases lining up with TRBD1. The CDR3 loop spans 18 amino acids. Germline assignment: CDR1 MNHEY and CDR2 SVGEGT. J was trimmed by 1 base and V by 6 bases; bases with no gene match: 17. This chain's CDR3 is CASRVRSLTGQFQETQYF. CDR3 sequence (DNA): TGTGCCAGCAGAGTTAGGAGTCTAACGGGACAGTTCCAAGAGACCCAGTACTTC.

This clonotype was observed a few times. This sequence joins TRBV5-1 and TRBJ2-7; D not certain. Germline V lookup: CDR1 SGHRS, CDR2 YFSETQ. The CDR3 is 13 residues long. The V and J ends lost 8 bases and 1 base respectively, with 13 bases between them. CDR3 in amino acids: CASHADGSYEQYF. The CDR3 nucleotides read TGCGCCAGTCACGCGGACGGGTCCTACGAGCAGTACTTC.

Only a few counts were recorded for this clonotype. The CDR3: CASSIFTSGAETQYF. CDR3 in DNA: TGTGCCAGTAGTATTTTTACTAGCGGGGCAGAGACCCAGTACTTC. The chain carries TRBV19 and TRBJ2-5; 10 bases line up with TRBD2. Trimming cost V 3 bases and J 4 bases; bases outside gene matches: 5. The CDR3 loop spans 15 amino acids. Per germline, CDR1 LNHDA and CDR2 SQIVND (reference sequence). The full variable domain, its missing parts supplied by reference TRBV19 and TRBJ2-5, is DGGITQSPKYLFRKEGQNVTLSCEQNLNHDAMYWYRQDPGQGLRLIYYSQIVNDFQKGDIAEGYSVSREKKESFPLTVTSAQKNPTAFYLCASSIFTSGAETQYFGPGTRLLVL.

This clonotype was seen a few times. The chain has TRBV29-1 and TRBJ2-3; weak D call: TRBD1 (6 bases). Deletions cut 6 bases from V and 1 base from J, with 14 bases between. The germline V gene encodes CDR1 SQVTM and CDR2 ANQGSEA. The CDR3 runs 14 residues. CDR3 in DNA: TGCAGCGTGGCAGGGGCCGGGGGCACAGATACGCAGTATTTT. Amino acids: CSVAGAGGTDTQYF.

This clonotype was counted at least ten times. The V and J genes are TRBV12-3 or TRBV12-4 and TRBJ2-2, with D maybe TRBD2 (6 bases). The germline V and J ends were trimmed by 3 bases and 10 bases, with 12 bases remaining between them. The CDR3 runs to 13 residues. In nucleotides, the CDR3 is TGTGCCAGCAGTTTTTCCGGGAGCCAGGAGCTGTTTTTT. Protein: CASSFSGSQELFF.

J is TRBJ1-1 and V is TRBV7-9; D unresolved. The germline CDR1 and CDR2 sequences are SEHNR and FQNEAQ (reference sequence). There are 14 residues in the CDR3. V lost 4 bases and J 0 bases, leaving 9 bases between the germline ends. The CDR3: CASSSPNMNTEAFF. For the CDR3, the DNA is TGTGCCAGCAGCTCCCCTAACATGAACACTGAAGCTTTCTTT.

This clonotype has more than one count but fewer than ten. The chain links TRBV14 to TRBJ2-3; tentatively, D is TRBD2 (6 bases). This CDR3 has 14 residues. The germline V and J ends were trimmed by 2 bases and 5 bases, with 11 bases remaining between them. Looked up from germline, CDR1 is SGHDN and CDR2 is FVKESK. Written as DNA, the CDR3 is TGTGCCAGCAGCCAACGACTAGTGCAAGATACGCAGTATTTT. This sequence encodes CASSQRLVQDTQYF.

This clonotype has ten or more counts. CDR3 DNA: TGTGCCAGCAGTGAAGGACACACCGGGGAGCTGTTTTTT. This codes for CASSEGHTGELFF. The J gene is TRBJ2-2, the V gene TRBV6-1, with no clear D. The CDR3 spans 13 residues. The V end lost 1 base, the J end lost 3 bases, and 3 bases lay between the germline ends. Looked up from germline, CDR1 is MNHNS and CDR2 is SASEGT.

The chain employs TRBV15 and TRBJ2-7; D might be TRBD2 (5 bases). Germline V gene sequence: CDR1 LNHNV, CDR2 YYDKDF (reference sequence). The CDR3 extends over 12 amino acids. Trimming shortened V by 6 bases and J by 6 bases, and 12 bases separated the two germline ends. In DNA form, the CDR3 reads TGTGCCACCAGGACGGGGTTTAGCGAGCAGTACTTC. Amino acid sequence: CATRTGFSEQYF.

V usage is TRBV27 and J usage is TRBJ1-4, with D perhaps matching TRBD1 (6 bases). Trimming shortened V by 4 bases and J by 14 bases, and 20 bases separated the two germline ends. Germline CDR1 MNHEY, CDR2 SMNVEV (reference sequence). This CDR3 spans 14 amino acids. CDR3 coding DNA: TGTGCCAGCAGTTCGACAGGCGGTGAGAGAGGTCTGTTTTTT. The encoded protein is CASSSTGGERGLFF.

This clonotype was detected only a few times. This chain joins TRBV7-9 and TRBJ1-3, with D uncertain. Germline CDR1 reads SEHNR; CDR2 reads FQNEAQ (reference sequence). The CDR3 has 16 residues. Trimming stripped 6 bases from V and 0 bases from J, with 15 bases between. The CDR3 is CASSPRVVTSGNTIYF. For the CDR3, the DNA is TGTGCCAGCAGTCCTAGGGTGGTTACCTCTGGAAACACCATATATTTT. The full variable domain, its missing parts supplied by reference TRBV7-9 and TRBJ1-3, is DTGVSQNPRHKITKRGQNVTFRCDPISEHNRLYWYRQTLGQGPEFLTYFQNEAQLEKSRLLSDRFSAERPKGSFSTLEIQRTEQGDSAMYLCASSPRVVTSGNTIYFGEGSWLTVV.

This clonotype showed up just a few times. The chain is built from TRBV6-4 and TRBJ2-3; TRBD1 is a possible D gene (6 bases). This CDR3 spans 14 amino acids. CDR1 MRHNA and CDR2 SNTAGT come from the germline V gene. V lost 6 bases to trimming and J lost 0 bases, with 10 bases between them. In nucleotides, the CDR3 is TGTGCCAGCAGAAGGACAGCTAGCACAGATACGCAGTATTTT. Protein product: CASRRTASTDTQYF.

The rearrangement uses TRBV12-3 or TRBV12-4 and TRBJ2-3; D possibly matches TRBD1 or TRBD2 (5 bases each). V was clipped by 7 bases and J by 6 bases, with 17 bases between them. CDR3 length equals 14 residues. In DNA, the CDR3 is TGTGCCAGCAATGCAGGGTTCTGGGAGGATACGCAGTATTTT. It is translated as CASNAGFWEDTQYF.

J is TRBJ1-2 and V is TRBV7-9; the D is unclear. Per the germline V gene, CDR1 is SEHNR and CDR2 is FQNEAQ (reference sequence). This CDR3 region has 10 residues. V shed 10 bases and J shed 7 bases, with 10 bases lying between them. The CDR3 here is CATGRSGYTF. For the CDR3, the DNA is TGTGCCACCGGGAGGTCTGGCTACACCTTC.

V gene TRBV6-1 combines with J gene TRBJ2-7, with 7 bases that match TRBD2. Germline V lookup: CDR1 MNHNS, CDR2 SASEGT. Unmatched junction bases numbered 8, after V lost 7 bases and J lost 2 bases. The CDR3 covers 14 residues. This chain's CDR3 is CASTPGGGTYEQYF. The CDR3 DNA reads as TGTGCCAGCACCCCCGGGGGAGGGACCTACGAGCAGTACTTC.

The sample holds many counts of this clonotype. The chain links TRBV7-8 to TRBJ1-2; the D gene is possibly TRBD1 (6 bases). The length of the CDR3 is 15 residues. Trimming removed 1 base from V and 4 bases from J, with 13 bases in between. Germline V gene sequence: CDR1 SGHVS, CDR2 FQNEAQ. CDR3 sequence: CASSLVGQSSYGYTF. As DNA, the CDR3 is TGTGCCAGCAGCTTAGTAGGACAGAGTTCCTATGGCTACACCTTC.

The chain has TRBV6-1 and TRBJ1-2; D might be TRBD1 (5 bases). Looked up from germline, CDR1 is MNHNS and CDR2 is SASEGT. The CDR3 contains 14 residues. V was clipped by 6 bases and J by 7 bases, with 18 bases between them. The CDR3 spells CASRELGARAGYTF. In DNA, the CDR3 is TGTGCCAGCAGGGAACTAGGGGCCCGAGCTGGCTACACCTTC.

This clonotype was detected many times. J is TRBJ2-1 and V is TRBV4-3, with D possibly called TRBD1 or TRBD2 (5 bases each). This CDR3 is 13 amino acids long. V was cut by 0 bases and J by 8 bases, with 8 bases left in between. The germline V gene has CDR1 LGHNA and CDR2 YSLEER. The CDR3 protein is CASSQDWGHEQFF. In DNA, the CDR3 is TGCGCCAGCAGCCAAGATTGGGGACATGAGCAGTTCTTC.

This chain links TRBV20-1 with TRBJ2-5, with 8 bases aligning to TRBD1. Trimming took 3 bases from V and 5 from J; bases not matched to a gene: 5. Germline loops: CDR1 DFQATT, CDR2 SNEGSKA (reference sequence). This CDR3 comprises 13 residues. The CDR3 DNA reads as TGCAGTGCTAGCGCCACAGGGGGTGAGACCCAGTACTTC. Protein product: CSASATGGETQYF.

The chain employs TRBV10-3 and TRBJ2-2, with D unresolved. Per the germline V gene, CDR1 is ENHRY and CDR2 is SYGVKD. The CDR3 consists of 12 residues. V lost 9 bases to trimming and J lost 4 bases, with 9 bases between them. CDR3 DNA: TGTGCCATGAGTATTACCACCGGGGAGCTGTTTTTT. It yields the protein CAMSITTGELFF.

This rearrangement joins TRBV11-2 to TRBJ1-2, with 8 bases matching TRBD1. The CDR3 has 16 residues. Looked up from germline, CDR1 is SGHAT and CDR2 is FQNNGV. Trimming cost V 0 bases and J 5 bases; bases outside gene matches: 8. The DNA of the CDR3 is TGTGCCAGCAGCTTAGACTTGTCAGGGGGCTTTTATGGCTACACCTTC. It yields the protein CASSLDLSGGFYGYTF.

The chain has TRBV15 and TRBJ2-3, with D perhaps TRBD1 (6 bases). CDR3 length equals 17 residues. Germline CDR1 LNHNV, CDR2 YYDKDF (reference sequence). Trimming pared 0 bases from V and 0 bases from J, leaving 13 bases between. CDR3 sequence: CATSRDLRGTSTDTQYF. DNA of the CDR3: TGTGCCACCAGCAGAGATCTAAGAGGGACAAGCACAGATACGCAGTATTTT. Filled out from reference TRBV15 and TRBJ2-3, the complete variable domain reads DAMVIQNPRYQVTQFGKPVTLSCSQTLNHNVMYWYQQKSSQAPKLLFHYYDKDFNNEADTPDNFQSRRPNTSFCFLDIRSPGLGDTAMYLCATSRDLRGTSTDTQYFGPGTRLTVL.

This clonotype was seen ten or more times. This chain connects TRBV7-2 to TRBJ2-1; 9 bases map to TRBD1. Looked up from germline, CDR1 is SGHTA and CDR2 is FQGNSA. The CDR3 spans 16 residues. With 6 bases clipped from V and 0 bases from J, the junction kept 6 bases outside the gene matches. The CDR3 protein is CASRGQGISSYNEQFF. The CDR3 DNA is TGTGCCAGCAGGGGACAGGGAATTAGCTCCTACAATGAGCAGTTCTTC.

The chain joins TRBV12-3 or TRBV12-4 to TRBJ2-3; 8 nucleotides match TRBD1. V gave up 5 bases and J gave up 4 bases; unmatched junction bases: 11. This CDR3 region has 16 residues. CDR3 residues: CASSPQGARLPDTQYF. The CDR3, as DNA: TGTGCCAGCAGTCCTCAGGGGGCGCGATTACCAGATACGCAGTATTTT.